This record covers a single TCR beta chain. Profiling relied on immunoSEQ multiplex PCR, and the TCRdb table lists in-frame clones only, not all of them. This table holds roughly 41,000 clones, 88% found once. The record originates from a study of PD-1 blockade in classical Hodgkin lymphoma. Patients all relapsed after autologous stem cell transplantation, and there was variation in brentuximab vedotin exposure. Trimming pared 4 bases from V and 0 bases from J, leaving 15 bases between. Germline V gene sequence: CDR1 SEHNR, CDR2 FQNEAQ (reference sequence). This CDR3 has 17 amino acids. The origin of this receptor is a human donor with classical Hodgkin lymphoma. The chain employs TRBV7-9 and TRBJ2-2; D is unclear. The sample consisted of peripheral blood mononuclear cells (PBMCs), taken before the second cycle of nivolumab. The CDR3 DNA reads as TGTGCCAGCAGCTATTTTGGGCAGCGCCCGAACACCGGGGAGCTGTTTTTT. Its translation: CASSYFGQRPNTGELFF.